This T cell receptor (beta chain) comes out of a study of PD-L1 blockade in urothelial cancer. Study-wide background: T cells were recovered from blood samples at a median of around 150,000. Study-wide points: Enhanced expansion of tumor-associated blood clones at 3 weeks characterized durable-benefit patients.

Libraries were prepared by immunoSEQ multiplex PCR; TCRdb keeps only in-frame clonotypes and omits some of them. There are tens of thousands of clones in the sample; over 75% occur only once, and around 3.7% lies in the top ten. V shed 3 bases and J 4 bases; nucleotides not matched to a gene: 3. The CDR3 is 14 amino acids. Germline V gene data show CDR1 as ENHRY and CDR2 as SYGVKD. Each patient contributed between 1 and 8 total time points of blood mononuclear cells, pretreatment and during treatment. A note on this clone: Its specificity is not known.

The V call is TRBV10-3, the J call TRBJ2-3, with 8 bases matching TRBD1. The starting material was PBMCs, obtained around atezolizumab (anti-PD-L1) treatment. The sequence was collected from a man between 65 and 85 years old with urothelial cancer. The CDR3 nucleotides are TGTGCCATCAGTGATTCGGACAGGGCAGATACGCAGTATTTT. Encoded protein: CAISDSDRADTQYF.